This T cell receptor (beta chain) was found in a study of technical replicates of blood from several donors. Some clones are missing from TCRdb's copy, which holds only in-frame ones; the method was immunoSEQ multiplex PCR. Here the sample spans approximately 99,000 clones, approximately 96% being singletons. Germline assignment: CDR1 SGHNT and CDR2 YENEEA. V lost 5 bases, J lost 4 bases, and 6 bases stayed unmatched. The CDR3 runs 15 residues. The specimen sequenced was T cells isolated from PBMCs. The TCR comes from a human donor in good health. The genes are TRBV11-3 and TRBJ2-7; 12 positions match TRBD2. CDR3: CASSPRLAGEYEQYF. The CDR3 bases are TGTGCCAGCAGCCCTAGACTAGCGGGGGAATACGAGCAGTACTTC.